This is a list of T cell receptor beta chains from one sample in a study of T cells after yellow fever vaccination. One entry per CDR3 protein, called by TCRdb with MiXCR from the 5' RACE reads. This table holds approximately 250,000 distinct CDR3 sequences, 5.2% found once. The sample here was CD4+ T cells sorted from PBMCs, taken on the day of the yellow fever booster vaccination. All receptors come from a young man who received the YFV17D yellow fever vaccine. Each CDR3 is given with its conserved first and last residue. Fields, in order: clone size, D gene, V gene, J gene, CDR3 DNA, CDR3 protein. A D gene is named only where the DNA matches it firmly. Rows give clone size only sometimes, using once, few, many, or a class for an expanded clone.

>.|.|TRBV21-1|TRBJ1-2
TGTGCCAGCACTCGAAGCCCCAAGACAACGACAGGGTCCTTTAACTATGGCTACACCTTC
CASTRSPKTTTGSFNYGYTF
>few|.|TRBV11-2|TRBJ2-1
TGTGCCAGCAGCTTCGGGCGGGGACCCGAAGTTAATGAGCAGTTCTTC
CASSFGRGPEVNEQFF
>few|.|TRBV7-2|TRBJ2-2
TGTGCCAGCAGCTTTACAGCGAACACCGGGGAGCTGTTTTTT
CASSFTANTGELFF
>.|TRBD2|TRBV2|TRBJ2-4
TGTGCCAGCAGCCCATCAGGGAGGGATCAGTACTTC
CASSPSGRDQYF
>few|.|TRBV5-1|TRBJ2-1
TGCGCCAGCAGCTTAAGAGGGGACTCCTACAATGAGCAGTTCTTC
CASSLRGDSYNEQFF
>few|TRBD1|TRBV5-4|TRBJ1-2
TGTGCCAGCAGCTTGGAAGGGTGGGACAGGAACTATGGCTACACCTTC
CASSLEGWDRNYGYTF
>.|.|TRBV28|TRBJ1-5
TGTGCCAGCAGTTTCTTGGTCGGGGCCGGGTATAGCAATCAGCCCCAGCATTTT
CASSFLVGAGYSNQPQHF
>few|TRBD1|TRBV10-1|TRBJ2-7
TGCGCCAGCGGACCGGGACAGGGTTTGGGCGAGCAGTACTTC
CASGPGQGLGEQYF
>.|TRBD1|TRBV9|TRBJ1-1
TGTGCCAGCAGCGTAGGTGGGGACAGAGAAGCTTTCTTT
CASSVGGDREAFF
>few|.|TRBV4-1|TRBJ1-4
TGCGCCAGCAGCCAACTCGGTCGCGCTCGGGCTAATGAAAAACTGTTTTTT
CASSQLGRARANEKLFF
>many|TRBD2|TRBV2|TRBJ2-5
TGTGCCAGCAGTGTCGAAGGTCGGGGGGGCCTTTGGCAAGAGACCCAGTACTTC
CASSVEGRGGLWQETQYF
>few|TRBD1|TRBV11-2|TRBJ2-3
TGTGCCAGCAGCTTAGGGACAGGGGCCACAGATACGCAGTATTTT
CASSLGTGATDTQYF
>many|TRBD1|TRBV19|TRBJ1-1
TGTGCCAGTAACCCCGGACAGGGAAGGACTGAAGCTTTCTTT
CASNPGQGRTEAFF
>many|TRBD1|TRBV29-1|TRBJ1-1
TGCAGCGTAAGACAGGGTATCATGAACACTGAAGCTTTCTTT
CSVRQGIMNTEAFF
>few|TRBD2|TRBV9|TRBJ2-2
TGTGCCAGCAGCGAGACCGGGACTAGCAACGGGGAGCTGTTTTTT
CASSETGTSNGELFF
>many|TRBD2|TRBV4-1|TRBJ2-5
TGCGCCAGCAGCCAAGATCGCGCGGCTAGCGGGGGGTGGTGGAAAGAGACCCAGTACTTC
CASSQDRAASGGWWKETQYF
>.|.|TRBV27|TRBJ1-2
TGTGCCAGCAGCCCCTTTCTGAGCTATGGCTACACCTTC
CASSPFLSYGYTF
>many|.|TRBV14|TRBJ1-3
TGTGCCAGCAGCCAAACCTCTGGAAACACCATATATTTT
CASSQTSGNTIYF
>.|TRBD1|TRBV7-2|TRBJ2-7
TGTGCCAGCAGCGATCCGATAGGGACAGTCCCCTCGAGGGAGCAGTACTTC
CASSDPIGTVPSREQYF
>few|.|TRBV5-4|TRBJ1-1
TGTGCCAGCAGCTTCGGCAAAATCACTGAAGCTTTCTTT
CASSFGKITEAFF
>.|.|TRBV6-2/TRBV6-3|TRBJ1-5
TGTGCCAGCAGTCGGACGGGTCAGAATCAGCCCCAGCATTTT
CASSRTGQNQPQHF
>.|.|TRBV20-1|TRBJ1-2
TGCAGTGCTAGCGGGCGCGGCTATGGCTACACCTTC
CSASGRGYGYTF
>few|.|TRBV20-1|TRBJ2-3
TGCAGTGCTAGAGCGCTCACAGATACGCAGTGTTTT
CSARALTDTQCF
>many|.|TRBV4-3|TRBJ2-5
TGCGCCAGCAGCCAAGTCCCAGGAGGAGAGACCCAGTACTTC
CASSQVPGGETQYF
>.|.|TRBV28|TRBJ2-3
TGTGCCAGCAGACTCCAGGGGGGCTCAGATACGCAGTATTTT
CASRLQGGSDTQYF
>few|.|TRBV12-3/TRBV12-4|TRBJ2-5
TGTGCCAGCAACGGTTTGGGGGAGACCCAGTACTTC
CASNGLGETQYF
>many|.|TRBV3-1|TRBJ2-1
TGTGCCAGCAGCCGTTCGGAGGGAGATCATGAGCAGTTCTTC
CASSRSEGDHEQFF
>many|TRBD1|TRBV10-1|TRBJ2-2
TGCGCCAGCAGGACAGGGGGGACCGGGGAGCTGTTTTTT
CASRTGGTGELFF
>many|.|TRBV12-3/TRBV12-4|TRBJ1-5
TGTGCCAGCAGTACTGACCCAGGGGGCAATCAGCCCCAGCATTTT
CASSTDPGGNQPQHF
>.|TRBD1|TRBV9|TRBJ2-7
TGTGCCAGCAGCATCCGGGACAGCGCCGCCGAGCAGTACTTC
CASSIRDSAAEQYF
>few|.|TRBV4-3|TRBJ1-4
TGCGCCAGCAGCCAAGAAGCAGGGAGAAAACTGTTTTTT
CASSQEAGRKLFF
>.|.|TRBV19|TRBJ1-5
TGTGCCAGTAGTCCCCCAGGGGCAGCTAGCAATCAGCCCCAGCATTTT
CASSPPGAASNQPQHF
>.|.|TRBV4-3|TRBJ2-5
TGCGCCAGCAGCCAAGGGGTTCTCCCAGGGGGACTGGAGACCCAGTACTTC
CASSQGVLPGGLETQYF
>.|.|TRBV11-3|TRBJ2-2
TGTGCCAGCAGCTTAGCCCGGTTGGGACATCTCCCTGGGGAGCTGTTTTTT
CASSLARLGHLPGELFF
>many|.|TRBV19|TRBJ2-7
TGTGCCAGTAGTATAGTTAGGGGGTCGTACGAGCAGTACTTC
CASSIVRGSYEQYF
>many|.|TRBV5-5|TRBJ2-3
TGTGCCAGCAGCCCGGACCAAGATACGCAGTATTTT
CASSPDQDTQYF
>many|TRBD1|TRBV11-2|TRBJ2-1
TGTGCCAGCAGCCTCCGACAGGGTTCTGAGCAGTTCTTC
CASSLRQGSEQFF
>many|.|TRBV7-2|TRBJ2-3
TGTGCCAGCAGCTTAGCTTCGAGCGGTAGCTCCACAGATACGCAGTATTTT
CASSLASSGSSTDTQYF
>.|.|TRBV29-1|TRBJ2-3
TGCAGCGTTGAAGATCCCCGAGGGGTGGATACGCAGTATTTT
CSVEDPRGVDTQYF
>many|.|TRBV6-6|TRBJ1-5
TGTGCCAGCACGAGGGGGGCAGAGCTACATAGCAATCAGCCCCAGCATTTT
CASTRGAELHSNQPQHF
>many|.|TRBV12-3/TRBV12-4|TRBJ2-6
TGTGCCAGCACCGTAGGGGCGCGGGGGGCCAACGTCCTGACTTTC
CASTVGARGANVLTF
>few|.|TRBV4-3|TRBJ2-1
TGCGCCAGCAGCCAACTTAGGGGGGCTGAGCAGTTCTTC
CASSQLRGAEQFF
>.|.|TRBV7-9|TRBJ1-2
TGTGCCAGCAGCGTGACGAAACCCGGCTACACCTTC
CASSVTKPGYTF